The 11 T cell receptor beta chains in this list originate from one sample, sequenced in a study of T cells in Graves' hyperthyroidism and ophthalmopathy. Amplified TCR beta CDR3 regions came from RNA transcripts. The TCR CDR3 was amplified in a first-round RT-PCR using the HTBI primer set. TCRdb reanalysed the multiplex PCR reads using MiXCR and keeps one entry per CDR3 protein. Among approximately 740,000 distinct CDR3 sequences listed, 14% were seen once. Sequencing input: blood. Receptors originate from a woman between 18 and 29 years old with Graves' hyperthyroidism.

This clonotype was observed many times. V is TRBV24-1 and J is TRBJ2-1; D is undetermined. CDR1 and CDR2 from the germline V gene are KGHDR and SFDVKD. Trimming took 1 base from V and 1 from J, leaving 7 bases between them. The CDR3 length is 15 residues. The CDR3 sequence: CATSDFGRSYNEQFF. CDR3 sequence (DNA): TGTGCCACCAGTGATTTTGGCAGGTCCTACAATGAGCAGTTCTTC.

This clonotype was observed a few times. This rearrangement joins TRBV29-1 to TRBJ2-5; D call uncertain. From germline, CDR1 is SQVTM and CDR2 ANQGSEA. The CDR3 covers 11 residues. V lost 4 bases and J 1 base, leaving 4 bases between the germline ends. CDR3 sequence: CSVASQETQYF. DNA of the CDR3: TGCAGCGTTGCCAGCCAAGAGACCCAGTACTTC.

The rearrangement joins TRBV11-2 to TRBJ1-1; D remains unclear. Germline V lookup: CDR1 SGHAT, CDR2 FQNNGV. This CDR3 has 14 amino acids. The ends were cut back, 0 bases at V and 8 bases at J, with 13 bases in the middle. CDR3 nucleotides: TGTGCCAGCAGCTTAGATAATCTCCGGGCGGAAGCTTTCTTT. Translation gives CASSLDNLRAEAFF. Filled out from reference TRBV11-2 and TRBJ1-1, the complete variable domain reads EAGVAQSPRYKIIEKRQSVAFWCNPISGHATLYWYQQILGQGPKLLIQFQNNGVVDDSQLPKDRFSAERLKGVDSTLKIQPAKLEDSAVYLCASSLDNLRAEAFFGQGTRLTVV.

This sequence joins TRBV12-3 or TRBV12-4 and TRBJ1-2; D is perhaps TRBD1 (5 bases). CDR3 size: 15 residues. V gave up 4 bases and J gave up 4 bases, with 16 bases separating them. CDR3 sequence: CASSSTPVTAYGYTF. Written as DNA, the CDR3 is TGTGCCAGCAGTTCAACCCCCGTGACAGCCTATGGCTACACCTTC.

The rearrangement joins TRBV25-1 to TRBJ1-2, with 10 bases matching TRBD1. In germline, CDR1 is MGHDK, CDR2 SYGVNS. V shed 1 base and J 7 bases; nucleotides not matched to a gene: 6. The CDR3 has 15 residues. The CDR3 sequence: CASSESWTGGRGYTF. In DNA, the CDR3 is TGTGCCAGCAGTGAATCTTGGACAGGGGGTCGTGGCTACACCTTC.

This clonotype has a count of ten or more. The rearrangement links TRBV3-1 to TRBJ1-2; the match to TRBD1 covers 9 bases. Unmatched junction bases numbered 9, after V lost 5 bases and J lost 2 bases. CDR3 length: 16 amino acids. Looked up from germline, CDR1 is LGHDT and CDR2 is YNNKEL (reference sequence). The CDR3 sequence is CASSGPPGTGNYGYTF. As DNA, the CDR3 is TGTGCCAGCAGCGGGCCGCCCGGGACAGGGAACTATGGCTACACCTTC.

This clonotype has at least ten counts. The genes are TRBV18 and TRBJ2-1; 11 bases agree with TRBD2. J gave up 3 bases and V 2 bases, and 3 bases lay outside the gene matches. This CDR3 region has 16 residues. The germline V gene encodes CDR1 KGHSH and CDR2 LQKENI. This CDR3 is CASSPILAGVYNEQFF. DNA of the CDR3: TGTGCCAGCTCACCAATACTAGCGGGAGTCTACAATGAGCAGTTCTTC.

The rearrangement uses TRBV2 and TRBJ2-5, with 12 bases aligning to TRBD2. Losses at the gene ends were 6 bases for V and 5 bases for J; bases not matched to a gene: 10. In germline, CDR1 is SNHLY, CDR2 FYNNEI. The CDR3 runs 16 residues. The CDR3 DNA reads as TGTGCCAGCAGGACTAGCGGGGGCCGCCGTCCGGAGACCCAGTACTTC. It encodes CASRTSGGRRPETQYF.

For this clonotype: A much bigger clone sits one base away, suggesting this may be a read error. Since no conserved phenylalanine or tryptophan closes the CDR3, a read error is the likely cause. The V and J genes are TRBV28 and TRBJ2-7; D is undetermined. Trimming removed 1 base from V and 0 bases from J, with 4 bases in between. CDR1 is MDHEN, CDR2 SYDVKM, per germline. This CDR3 contains 13 residues. The CDR3 here is CASSLSVSYEQYY. The CDR3 DNA reads TGTGCCAGCAGTTTATCAGTCTCCTACGAGCAGTACTAC.

This clonotype has a handful of counts. The chain combines TRBV6-1 with TRBJ1-5; D unresolved. The CDR3 contains 13 residues. Germline V gene data show CDR1 as MNHNS and CDR2 as SASEGT. Trimming removed 1 base from V and 11 bases from J, with 12 bases in between. This CDR3 reads CASSEGNGRAQHF. CDR3 nucleotides: TGTGCCAGCAGTGAAGGCAACGGACGGGCCCAGCATTTT.

Only a few counts were recorded for this clonotype. The V and J genes are TRBV27 and TRBJ2-3; 11 bases align to TRBD2. After removal of 1 base from V and 0 bases from J, the junction contained 3 bases not matched to a gene. The CDR3 is 17 amino acids. Germline V gene lookup returns CDR1 MNHEY and CDR2 SMNVEV (reference sequence). The CDR3 nucleotides read TGTGCCAGCAGTTTATGGCCTAGCGGGAGGAGCACAGATACGCAGTATTTT. Its translation is CASSLWPSGRSTDTQYF.